The next 15 T cell receptor beta chains were all read from a single sample in a study of blood T cell repertoires in COVID-19. Generated by immunoSEQ multiplex PCR, the TCRdb table keeps only in-frame clones and is missing some. The sample lists 310,000 or so clones, about 89% occurring once. Sequencing input: peripheral blood. The receptors shown here come from a woman aged 25 to 39 with COVID-19, enrolled during active disease.

J is TRBJ2-7 and V is TRBV7-9; 8 positions match TRBD1. V trimming: 4 bases; J trimming: 1 base; junction bases outside the gene matches: 3. Germline CDR1 SEHNR, CDR2 FQNEAQ (reference sequence). The CDR3 covers 14 residues. The CDR3 DNA reads TGTGCCAGCAGCTCCCGACAGGGGTCCTACGAGCAGTACTTC. Protein product: CASSSRQGSYEQYF. The variable domain in full, with the rest retrieved from reference TRBV7-9 and TRBJ2-7, is DTGVSQNPRHKITKRGQNVTFRCDPISEHNRLYWYRQTLGQGPEFLTYFQNEAQLEKSRLLSDRFSAERPKGSFSTLEIQRTEQGDSAMYLCASSSRQGSYEQYFGPGTRLTVT.

This clone was observed a single time. The chain's CDR3 is CASSLVQGPHDGYTF. In DNA, the CDR3 is TGCGCCAGCAGCTTGGTGCAGGGGCCTCACGATGGCTACACCTTC. The rearrangement joins TRBV5-1 to TRBJ1-2; D is perhaps TRBD1 (6 bases). Germline values: CDR1 SGHRS, CDR2 YFSETQ. The length of the CDR3 is 15 residues. Trimming shortened V by 0 bases and J by 6 bases, and 15 bases separated the two germline ends. Based on the CDR3 plus reference TRBV5-1 and TRBJ1-2, the full variable domain is KAGVTQTPRYLIKTRGQQVTLSCSPISGHRSVSWYQQTPGQGLQFLFEYFSETQRNKGNFPGRFSGRQFSNSRSEMNVSTLELGDSALYLCASSLVQGPHDGYTFGSGTRLTVV.

The rearrangement uses TRBV5-1 and TRBJ2-1, with TRBD2 identical over 13 bases. Trimming cost V 6 bases and J 8 bases; bases outside gene matches: 8. Germline V gene data show CDR1 as SGHRS and CDR2 as YFSETQ. The CDR3 has 15 amino acids. CDR3 bases: TGCGCCAGCAAGAGCGGGACTAGCGGGAACCATGAGCAGTTCTTC. It is translated as CASKSGTSGNHEQFF.

In its sample, this clone was seen once. The chain carries TRBV5-4 and TRBJ2-3; TRBD2 matches 7 bases. This CDR3 is built from 13 residues. V was pared by 6 bases and J by 3 bases, with 4 bases of the junction left unmatched. The V gene's germline CDR1 is SGHNT and CDR2 YYREEE (reference sequence). For the CDR3, the DNA is TGTGCCAGCACCTTAGCGGGTACAGATACGCAGTATTTT. This sequence encodes CASTLAGTDTQYF.

The J gene is TRBJ1-6, the V gene TRBV12-3 or TRBV12-4; possible D gene TRBD1, 5 bases. V dropped 6 bases and J dropped 7 bases, with 10 bases sitting between them. The CDR3 contains 13 residues. The CDR3 DNA sequence: TGTGCCAGCAGGCGGGGGACGAATTCACCCCTCCACTTT. This translates into CASRRGTNSPLHF.

V usage is TRBV2 and J usage is TRBJ2-7; 7 nucleotides agree with TRBD2. The CDR3 is made up of 14 amino acids. After removal of 4 bases from V and 3 bases from J, the junction contained 6 bases not matched to a gene. CDR1 and CDR2 (germline): SNHLY, FYNNEI. CDR3 nucleotides: TGTGCCAGCAGTGTGGGCGGGAGAGGCTACGAGCAGTACTTC. Translated: CASSVGGRGYEQYF.

The chain links TRBV7-8 to TRBJ1-1, with D uncertain. CDR3 length: 14 amino acids. CDR1 and CDR2 (germline): SGHVS, FQNEAQ. Between the trimmed V and J ends, which lost 5 bases and 4 bases, there was a span of 14 bases. CDR3 amino acids: CASSAREWGTEAFF. The CDR3 nucleotides are TGTGCCAGCAGCGCCCGGGAGTGGGGCACTGAAGCTTTCTTT.

The chain has TRBV24-1 and TRBJ2-1; D not certain. Germline CDR1 and CDR2: KGHDR and SFDVKD. V was clipped by 4 bases and J by 7 bases, with 7 bases between them. CDR3 size: 12 residues. For the CDR3, the DNA is TGTGCCACCAGTGAAGCTTGGAATGAGCAGTTCTTC. Its protein product is CATSEAWNEQFF.

The chain uses TRBV14 and TRBJ2-7; 11 bases fit TRBD2. Germline loops: CDR1 SGHDN, CDR2 FVKESK. The CDR3 is 16 amino acids. V lost 3 bases to trimming and J lost 5 bases; unmatched junction nucleotides: 9. The CDR3 region is CASSQGLAVTEDEQYF. DNA for the CDR3: TGTGCCAGCAGCCAGGGACTAGCGGTGACTGAAGACGAGCAGTACTTC.

This rearrangement joins TRBV6-5 to TRBJ1-4; 7 bases are a match to TRBD1. CDR1 and CDR2 from the germline V gene are MNHEY and SVGAGI. V was pared by 7 bases and J by 4 bases, with 9 bases of the junction left unmatched. CDR3 length: 15 residues. The CDR3 here is CASNRRQGYNEKLFF. CDR3 nucleotide sequence: TGTGCCAGCAACCGAAGACAGGGTTATAATGAAAAACTGTTTTTT.

The J gene is TRBJ1-2, the V gene TRBV10-3, with D tentatively TRBD1 (6 bases). This CDR3 is 13 amino acids long. Germline CDR1 reads ENHRY; CDR2 reads SYGVKD. The V end was cut by 4 bases, the J end by 5 bases, with 11 bases between. This chain's CDR3 is CAISADRDYGYTF. The CDR3 nucleotides are TGTGCCATCAGTGCGGACAGAGATTATGGCTACACCTTC.

The chain couples TRBV7-8 to TRBJ2-1; D might be TRBD2 (5 bases). From germline, CDR1 is SGHVS and CDR2 FQNEAQ. The CDR3 totals 16 residues. Trimming removed 4 bases at V and 0 bases at J, with 13 bases between. The CDR3 is CASSSKGGGSYNEQFF. CDR3 sequence (DNA): TGTGCCAGCAGCTCAAAAGGAGGCGGCTCCTACAATGAGCAGTTCTTC.

The chain employs TRBV19 and TRBJ1-3; weak D call: TRBD1 (6 bases). Germline values: CDR1 LNHDA, CDR2 SQIVND (reference sequence). V was clipped by 7 bases and J by 4 bases, with 11 bases between them. There are 13 residues in the CDR3. CDR3 sequence (DNA): TGTGCCAGTATCGAGACAGGCGGAAACACCATATATTTT. Translated, it gives CASIETGGNTIYF.

In its sample, this clone was seen a few times. This rearrangement joins TRBV10-1 to TRBJ2-2, with D perhaps matching TRBD1 (6 bases). V was cut by 4 bases and J by 3 bases, with 6 bases left in between. This CDR3 contains 13 residues. From germline, CDR1 is WNHNN and CDR2 SYGVQD (reference sequence). CDR3 protein: CASSGTDTGELFF. Written as DNA, the CDR3 is TGCGCCAGCAGTGGGACAGACACCGGGGAGCTGTTTTTT.

As concerns this clone: Additional DNA sequences in this sample encode the identical CDR3. The chain employs TRBV19 and TRBJ1-1; D possibly corresponds to TRBD1 (5 bases). The CDR3 consists of 13 residues. Trimming took off 4 bases at V and 1 base at J, with 7 bases between the two ends. In germline, CDR1 is LNHDA, CDR2 SQIVND (reference sequence). The CDR3 nucleotides read TGTGCCAGTAGTACCACAGGGAACACTGAAGCTTTCTTT. Protein: CASSTTGNTEAFF.